One and the same sample provided the 17 T cell receptor beta chains below, sequenced in a study of spatial heterogeneity in lung cancer (dated by TCRdb to between 2017 and 2020). Libraries were constructed by 5' RACE. Instrument on record: NextSeq 500. The public reads were reanalyzed by TCRdb: fastp trimming at Q25, MiXCR alignment, in-frame beta chains only. One record per CDR3 amino acid sequence lists the most common genes and DNA. In all, the sample holds 110,000 or so distinct CDR3 sequences, and approximately 11% of those were seen once. 20% to 25% of the sample lies in the top ten. The label giving this sample's time point can be read as: blood at routine non-recurrence follow-up after resection. The source was PBMCs, collected at follow-up. The receptor source for this set is a female donor with early-stage non-small cell lung cancer.

This chain connects TRBV5-1 to TRBJ2-5, with a possible D match to TRBD2 (6 bases). Per germline, CDR1 SGHRS and CDR2 YFSETQ. V shed 3 bases and J shed 3 bases, with 15 bases lying between them. This CDR3 is 15 amino acids long. The CDR3 here is CASSSSPGGEETQYF. As DNA, the CDR3 is TGCGCCAGCAGCTCCTCCCCTGGAGGGGAAGAGACCCAGTACTTC.

There are a few counts of this clonotype. J is TRBJ1-6 and V is TRBV20-1; a possible D gene is TRBD1 (6 bases). Germline V gene sequence: CDR1 DFQATT, CDR2 SNEGSKA (reference sequence). V was shortened by 0 bases and J by 5 bases, with 14 bases between the two germline ends. CDR3 length: 16 residues. The CDR3 protein is CSARDRTGADNSPLHF. DNA of the CDR3: TGCAGTGCTAGAGATCGAACGGGGGCGGATAATTCACCCCTCCACTTT.

This clonotype appeared a few times. V is TRBV6-2 or TRBV6-3 and J is TRBJ1-5, with TRBD1 identical over 7 bases. Germline-derived CDR1 and CDR2 are MNHEY and SVGEGT. The V and J ends lost 5 bases and 4 bases, in that order; junction bases with no gene match: 11. CDR3 length equals 16 residues. The CDR3, as DNA: TGTGCCAGCAGTGCGACAACAGGGGTAAGGAATCAGCCCCAGCATTTT. Its translation: CASSATTGVRNQPQHF.

The V call is TRBV19, the J call TRBJ2-6; D gene ambiguous. Germline V CDR1 and CDR2: LNHDA, SQIVND (reference sequence). The V and J ends lost 2 bases and 0 bases respectively, with 8 bases between them. This CDR3 region has 16 residues. CDR3 sequence: CASSIIRDSGANVLTF. Written as DNA, the CDR3 is TGTGCCAGTAGTATAATAAGAGACTCTGGGGCCAACGTCCTGACTTTC.

The rearrangement uses TRBV6-5 and TRBJ1-6; the match to TRBD1 covers 10 bases. This CDR3 has 19 amino acids. After removal of 6 bases from V and 3 bases from J, the junction contained 14 bases not matched to a gene. Germline assignment: CDR1 MNHEY and CDR2 SVGAGI. The CDR3 nucleotides read TGTGCCAGCAGCCTCAGGGACAGGGGCCTTGGAGGCTATAATTCACCCCTCCACTTT. Protein sequence: CASSLRDRGLGGYNSPLHF.

A few counts support this clonotype. This chain links TRBV6-2 or TRBV6-3 with TRBJ2-7; D unresolved. This CDR3 comprises 9 residues. Germline V lookup: CDR1 MNHEY, CDR2 SVGEGT. The CDR3 sequence: CASSYCSGV. CDR3 DNA sequence: TGTGCCAGCAGTTATTGCTCTGGCGTC.

This clonotype has ten or more counts. The chain uses TRBV28 and TRBJ2-7; D is perhaps TRBD1 or TRBD2 (5 bases each). Trimming shortened V by 3 bases and J by 5 bases, and 17 bases separated the two germline ends. The CDR3 runs 15 residues. The germline gives CDR1 MDHEN, CDR2 SYDVKM. CDR3 amino acids: CASSFKGAVGDEQYF. The CDR3 DNA reads TGTGCCAGCAGTTTCAAAGGGGCCGTCGGGGACGAGCAGTACTTC.

The V and J genes are TRBV5-1 and TRBJ1-1, with D possibly matching TRBD1 (5 bases). Trimming pared 2 bases from V and 3 bases from J, leaving 20 bases between. The CDR3 loop spans 17 amino acids. CDR1 is SGHRS, CDR2 YFSETQ, per germline. The CDR3 here is CASSFDVNGGLDTEAFF. The CDR3, as DNA: TGCGCCAGCAGCTTCGACGTCAATGGGGGTTTAGACACTGAAGCTTTCTTT.

This clonotype came up a few times. The rearrangement links TRBV5-1 to TRBJ1-2; 7 bases map to TRBD1. Germline V CDR1 and CDR2: SGHRS, YFSETQ. This CDR3 has 16 residues. V was clipped by 4 bases and J by 4 bases; unmatched bases: 13. The CDR3 here is CASSLQRARGRYGYTF. DNA of the CDR3: TGCGCCAGCAGCCTCCAAAGGGCGAGGGGGCGCTATGGCTACACCTTC.

The rearrangement joins TRBV7-8 to TRBJ1-2; a weak D match, TRBD1 (5 bases). CDR1 and CDR2 from the germline V gene are SGHVS and FQNEAQ. Trimming left V 5 bases short and J 5 bases short, with 9 bases between. The CDR3 covers 12 residues. CDR3 nucleotide sequence: TGTGCCAGCAGCCGCGACAGTTATGGCTACACCTTC. This encodes CASSRDSYGYTF.

The chain recombines TRBV10-3 with TRBJ1-2; 8 bases map to TRBD1. There are 13 residues in the CDR3. Germline CDR1 reads ENHRY; CDR2 reads SYGVKD. The V segment lost 6 bases and the J segment 2 bases; nucleotides outside the gene matches: 2. This CDR3 is CAISRTGNYGYTF. The CDR3 bases are TGTGCCATCAGCCGGACAGGGAACTATGGCTACACCTTC.

In this sample, this clonotype turned up many times. V gene TRBV28 combines with J gene TRBJ1-2; D is uncertain. With 1 base removed from V and 11 bases from J, the gap between germline ends came to 14 bases. The CDR3 extends over 13 amino acids. The germline V gene encodes CDR1 MDHEN and CDR2 SYDVKM. The CDR3, as DNA: TGTGCCAGCAGTTTATTTAACGGGTTTGGTTACACCTTC. Translating gives CASSLFNGFGYTF.

The rearrangement joins TRBV6-6 to TRBJ1-1; D possibly corresponds to TRBD1 (6 bases). The CDR3 spans 14 residues. Trimming removed 6 bases from V and 7 bases from J, with 18 bases in between. Per the germline V gene, CDR1 is MNHNY and CDR2 is SVGAGI (reference sequence). For the CDR3, the DNA is TGTGCCAGCAGGACAGGAGGGGCTTCGATTGAAGCTTTCTTT. Translated, it gives CASRTGGASIEAFF.

V usage is TRBV30 and J usage is TRBJ1-5, with 7 bases aligning to TRBD1. The CDR3 length is 14 residues. The J segment lost 7 bases and the V segment lost 2 bases, leaving 8 bases of the junction unmatched. CDR1 and CDR2 (germline): GTSNPN, SVGIG (reference sequence). The CDR3 coding sequence is TGTGCCTGGAGTCCTTACAGGGGTGGGCAGCCCCAGCATTTT. The encoded protein is CAWSPYRGGQPQHF.

The chain uses TRBV4-2 and TRBJ2-1; 10 bases line up with TRBD2. The trim removed 6 bases at V and 4 bases at J, leaving 3 bases unmatched. The CDR3 has 14 residues. Germline V gene data show CDR1 as LGHNA and CDR2 as YNFKEQ. The CDR3 coding sequence is TGTGCCAGCAGAGGGACTAGCGAATACAATGAGCAGTTCTTC. Translated, it gives CASRGTSEYNEQFF.

In its sample, this clonotype was seen a few times. The genes are TRBV24-1 and TRBJ2-7; D is uncertain. V shed 5 bases and J shed 3 bases, with 10 bases lying between them. The germline CDR1 and CDR2 sequences are KGHDR and SFDVKD. The CDR3 has 13 amino acids. CDR3 nucleotide sequence: TGTGCCACCAGTGCTTTAGACGGCTACGAGCAGTACTTC. It specifies CATSALDGYEQYF.

The chain has TRBV7-2 and TRBJ2-1, with 8 positions matching TRBD2. The V segment lost 1 base and the J segment 10 bases; nucleotides outside the gene matches: 18. The germline V gene has CDR1 SGHTA and CDR2 FQGNSA. The CDR3 sequence is 18 residues long. The CDR3 region is CASSLEPAGVALGDEQFF. CDR3 nucleotides: TGTGCCAGCAGCTTAGAACCAGCGGGAGTTGCGCTAGGAGACGAGCAGTTCTTC.